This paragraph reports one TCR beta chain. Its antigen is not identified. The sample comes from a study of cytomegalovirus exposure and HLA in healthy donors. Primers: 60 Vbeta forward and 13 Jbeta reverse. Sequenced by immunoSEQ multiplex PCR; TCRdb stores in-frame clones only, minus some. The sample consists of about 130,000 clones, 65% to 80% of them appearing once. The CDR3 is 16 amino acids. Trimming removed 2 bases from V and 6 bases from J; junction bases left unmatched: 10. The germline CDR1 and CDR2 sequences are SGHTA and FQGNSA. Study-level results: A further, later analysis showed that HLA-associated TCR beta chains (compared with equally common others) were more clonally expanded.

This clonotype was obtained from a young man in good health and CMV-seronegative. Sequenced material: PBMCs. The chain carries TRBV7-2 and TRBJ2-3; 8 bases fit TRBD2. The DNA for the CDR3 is TGTGCCAGCAGCTTATATTCGAGCGGGGGAGGGGATACGCAGTATTTT. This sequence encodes CASSLYSSGGGDTQYF.